One and the same sample provided the 24 T cell receptor beta chains below, sequenced in a study of neoadjuvant anti-PD-1 for oral cavity cancer. The repertoire was sequenced with immunoSEQ multiplex PCR; TCRdb's copy has only in-frame clones and lacks some. The top ten hold roughly 15% of the sample, which has around 37,000 clones, 35% to 45% seen once. As for time point: after neoadjuvant nivolumab, at surgical resection. The material sequenced was tumor tissue, taken after nivolumab (anti-PD-1) treatment. Receptors were obtained from a person between 40 and 85 years old with oral cavity squamous cell carcinoma.

The rearrangement links TRBV9 to TRBJ2-3, with unresolved D. V gave up 0 bases and J gave up 0 bases, with 5 bases separating them. The CDR3 contains 14 residues. Germline lookup yields CDR1 SGDLS and CDR2 YYNGEE. The CDR3 DNA sequence: TGTGCCAGCAGCGTAGGGAGAAGCACAGATACGCAGTATTTT. Translation gives CASSVGRSTDTQYF.

The chain employs TRBV19 and TRBJ2-7, with 8 bases lining up with TRBD2. Trimming cost V 5 bases and J 6 bases; bases outside gene matches: 9. CDR3 length: 14 residues. Germline CDR1 reads LNHDA; CDR2 reads SQIVND (reference sequence). The CDR3 region has the DNA TGTGCCAGTAGTTTCCCGGGAGGGACAACCGAGCAGTACTTC. Its translation: CASSFPGGTTEQYF.

V usage is TRBV6-6 and J usage is TRBJ1-5; D call uncertain. This CDR3 has 14 amino acids. The germline V and J ends were trimmed by 8 bases and 2 bases, with 13 bases remaining between them. Germline CDR1 MNHNY, CDR2 SVGAGI (reference sequence). The CDR3 sequence is CASRGGGGNQPQHF. CDR3 DNA: TGTGCCAGCCGAGGCGGAGGTGGCAATCAGCCCCAGCATTTT.

The chain uses TRBV5-1 and TRBJ2-3, with 7 nucleotides matching TRBD2. Germline values: CDR1 SGHRS, CDR2 YFSETQ. There are 14 residues in the CDR3. With 4 bases clipped from V and 0 bases from J, the junction kept 2 bases outside the gene matches. The CDR3 bases are TGCGCCAGCAGCGGGGGACTAAGCACAGATACGCAGTATTTT. This translates into CASSGGLSTDTQYF.

This clone appeared a few times. The chain links TRBV5-1 to TRBJ1-2; D is unresolved. In germline, CDR1 is SGHRS, CDR2 YFSETQ. The CDR3 is 14 residues long. The ends were cut back, 0 bases at V and 6 bases at J, with 12 bases in the middle. The CDR3 DNA is TGCGCCAGCAGCTTGGGCCAGGCTAGGGATGGCTACACCTTC. Its translation is CASSLGQARDGYTF.

This rearrangement joins TRBV19 to TRBJ1-5; no reliable D call. The CDR3 has 11 amino acids. Germline V gene data show CDR1 as LNHDA and CDR2 as SQIVND (reference sequence). Trimming cost V 8 bases and J 4 bases, with 6 bases left between them. The chain's CDR3 is CASGWNQPQHF. The DNA for the CDR3 is TGTGCCAGTGGGTGGAATCAGCCCCAGCATTTT.

Many counts were recorded for this clone. This rearrangement joins TRBV27 to TRBJ1-5, with D possibly being TRBD1 (6 bases). The CDR3 covers 13 residues. Germline-derived CDR1 and CDR2 are MNHEY and SMNVEV (reference sequence). V was pared by 6 bases and J by 7 bases, with 13 bases between. The CDR3 loop is CASRPQGYQPQHF. Written as DNA, the CDR3 is TGTGCCAGCAGACCACAGGGTTACCAGCCCCAGCATTTT.

The chain has TRBV9 and TRBJ2-5; tentatively, D is TRBD1 (6 bases). The ends were cut back, 0 bases at V and 5 bases at J, with 14 bases in the middle. The CDR3 length is 15 residues. CDR1 SGDLS and CDR2 YYNGEE come from the germline V gene. This CDR3 is CASSVASGAGETQYF. DNA of the CDR3: TGTGCCAGCAGCGTAGCTTCAGGGGCGGGCGAGACCCAGTACTTC. Looking up the rest from reference TRBV9 and TRBJ2-5 gives the full variable domain: DSGVTQTPKHLITATGQRVTLRCSPRSGDLSVYWYQQSLDQGLQFLIQYYNGEERAKGNILERFSAQQFPDLHSELNLSSLELGDSALYFCASSVASGAGETQYFGPGTRLLVL.

The chain couples TRBV11-2 to TRBJ2-1; TRBD1 aligns across 11 bases. With V trimmed by 5 bases and J by 8 bases, 8 bases remained unmatched. Germline CDR1 and CDR2: SGHAT and FQNNGV. The CDR3 loop spans 15 amino acids. CDR3 in DNA: TGTGCCAGCAGCACTACGGGACAGGGGGGCGATGAGCAGTTCTTC. It yields the protein CASSTTGQGGDEQFF.

The J gene is TRBJ2-1, the V gene TRBV19, with 14 nucleotides matching TRBD2. The CDR3 totals 19 residues. Losses at the gene ends were 5 bases for V and 0 bases for J; bases not matched to a gene: 9. Germline V gene data show CDR1 as LNHDA and CDR2 as SQIVND (reference sequence). DNA of the CDR3: TGTGCCAGTAGTCAAGGGACTAGCGGGAGCCGACACTCCTACAATGAGCAGTTCTTC. As protein: CASSQGTSGSRHSYNEQFF.

The gene calls are TRBV4-1 and TRBJ2-1; no firm D call. The CDR3 has 12 amino acids. Germline values: CDR1 MGHRA, CDR2 YSYEKL. Trimming cost V 4 bases and J 9 bases, with 10 bases left between them. Written as DNA, the CDR3 is TGCGCCAGCAGCCCCGACTTGGGTGAGCAGTTCTTC. Encoded protein: CASSPDLGEQFF.

V is TRBV30 and J is TRBJ1-4, with D perhaps matching TRBD1 (6 bases). The CDR3 is 13 amino acids. Trimming shortened V by 3 bases and J by 5 bases, and 10 bases separated the two germline ends. Germline V lookup: CDR1 GTSNPN, CDR2 SVGIG (reference sequence). CDR3 DNA sequence: TGTGCCTGGAGGCGCCAGGGGAATGAAAAACTGTTTTTT. Its translation: CAWRRQGNEKLFF.

The chain combines TRBV7-9 with TRBJ2-7; D ambiguous. V lost 5 bases and J lost 5, with 13 bases in between. This CDR3 comprises 13 residues. Germline CDR1 and CDR2: SEHNR and FQNEAQ (reference sequence). This chain's CDR3 is CASSHDTPDEQYF. In DNA, the CDR3 is TGTGCCAGCAGCCACGATACGCCGGACGAGCAGTACTTC. Based on the CDR3 plus reference TRBV7-9 and TRBJ2-7, the full variable domain is DTGVSQNPRHKITKRGQNVTFRCDPISEHNRLYWYRQTLGQGPEFLTYFQNEAQLEKSRLLSDRFSAERPKGSFSTLEIQRTEQGDSAMYLCASSHDTPDEQYFGPGTRLTVT.

V is TRBV15 and J is TRBJ2-7; 8 bases map to TRBD1. The V gene end was trimmed by 6 bases and the J gene end by 4 bases; junction bases not matched to a gene: 8. Germline V lookup: CDR1 LNHNV, CDR2 YYDKDF (reference sequence). This CDR3 region has 14 residues. The CDR3, as DNA: TGTGCCACCAGGGCAGGGGGCGCGGGGTACGAGCAGTACTTC. It codes for CATRAGGAGYEQYF. The full variable domain, rest sourced from reference TRBV15 and TRBJ2-7, is DAMVIQNPRYQVTQFGKPVTLSCSQTLNHNVMYWYQQKSSQAPKLLFHYYDKDFNNEADTPDNFQSRRPNTSFCFLDIRSPGLGDTAMYLCATRAGGAGYEQYFGPGTRLTVT.

The J gene is TRBJ1-4, the V gene TRBV30; perhaps TRBD1 as D (6 bases). The CDR3 sequence is 14 residues long. The V end was cut by 2 bases, the J end by 4 bases, with 11 bases between. Per germline, CDR1 GTSNPN and CDR2 SVGIG (reference sequence). The chain's CDR3 is CAWSRGGGNEKLFF. The CDR3 nucleotides read TGTGCCTGGAGTCGGGGAGGGGGTAATGAAAAACTGTTTTTT.

The chain joins TRBV5-1 to TRBJ2-1; TRBD2 is a possible D gene (6 bases). Trimming left V 0 bases short and J 0 bases short, with 13 bases between. Per the germline V gene, CDR1 is SGHRS and CDR2 is YFSETQ. This CDR3 contains 17 residues. CDR3 region: CASSLDGGDLSYNEQFF. The CDR3 DNA follows: TGCGCCAGCAGCTTGGATGGCGGGGATCTCTCCTACAATGAGCAGTTCTTC.

The chain is built from TRBV11-2 and TRBJ1-1; D may be TRBD1 (5 bases). V dropped 1 base and J dropped 1 base, with 7 bases sitting between them. This CDR3 is 14 amino acids long. Germline V gene sequence: CDR1 SGHAT, CDR2 FQNNGV. In DNA, the CDR3 is TGTGCCAGCAGCTTAGCGACAGCGAACACTGAAGCTTTCTTT. It translates to CASSLATANTEAFF.

There are a few counts of this clone. This chain connects TRBV5-3 to TRBJ1-4; D uncertain. TRBV5-3 is an ORF, with its function uncertain. Trimming removed 6 bases at V and 2 bases at J, with 8 bases between. The CDR3 is made up of 13 amino acids. The CDR3 here is CARIRRTNEKLFF. Written as DNA, the CDR3 is TGTGCCAGAATACGGCGGACTAATGAAAAACTGTTTTTT.

The V gene is TRBV21-1, the J gene TRBJ2-7. TRBV21-1 corresponds to a pseudogene. The CDR3 length is 15 residues. The CDR3 nucleotides read TGTGCCAGCAGCCTCCGGTTGGGCCCCTCGGGCGAGCAGTACTTC. Protein: CASSLRLGPSGEQYF.

The genes are TRBV5-6 and TRBJ2-3, with TRBD1 identical over 9 bases. The CDR3 is 15 residues long. J gave up 2 bases and V 3 bases, and 4 bases lay outside the gene matches. CDR1 is SGHDT and CDR2 is YYEEEE in the germline V gene. The CDR3 bases are TGTGCCAGCAGCTGGGGGACAGGGATCACAGATACGCAGTATTTT. Its protein is CASSWGTGITDTQYF. Based on the CDR3 plus reference TRBV5-6 and TRBJ2-3, the full variable domain is DAGVTQSPTHLIKTRGQQVTLRCSPKSGHDTVSWYQQALGQGPQFIFQYYEEEERQRGNFPDRFSGHQFPNYSSELNVNALLLGDSALYLCASSWGTGITDTQYFGPGTRLTVL.

This clone was found a few times. The rearrangement links TRBV7-2 to TRBJ2-7, with 9 positions matching TRBD2. Germline V gene lookup returns CDR1 SGHTA and CDR2 FQGNSA. The CDR3 has 16 residues. Trimming cost V 1 base and J 3 bases; bases outside gene matches: 7. CDR3: CASSLGASGTVYEQYF. In nucleotides, the CDR3 is TGTGCCAGCAGCTTAGGGGCTAGCGGGACGGTCTACGAGCAGTACTTC. Drawing the rest from reference TRBV7-2 and TRBJ2-7, the complete variable domain is GAGVSQSPSNKVTEKGKDVELRCDPISGHTALYWYRQSLGQGLEFLIYFQGNSAPDKSGLPSDRFSAERTGGSVSTLTIQRTQQEDSAVYLCASSLGASGTVYEQYFGPGTRLTVT.

In this sample, this clone turned up a few times. V is TRBV6-5 and J is TRBJ2-7; 10 nucleotides line up with TRBD2. This CDR3 spans 15 amino acids. V lost 2 bases, J lost 6 bases, and 7 bases stayed unmatched. Per the germline V gene, CDR1 is MNHEY and CDR2 is SVGAGI. The CDR3 spells CASSYGASGSGEQYF. The CDR3 DNA is TGTGCCAGCAGTTACGGGGCTAGCGGGAGTGGCGAGCAGTACTTC.

This clone showed up many times. The chain combines TRBV28 with TRBJ2-1; D may be TRBD2 (6 bases). Trimming removed 6 bases at V and 9 bases at J, with 18 bases between. Per germline, CDR1 MDHEN and CDR2 SYDVKM. This CDR3 is 14 amino acids long. The CDR3 region is CASSSGTRRGEQFF. In DNA, the CDR3 is TGTGCCAGCAGCTCCGGGACCCGGCGGGGTGAGCAGTTCTTC.

This clone was detected only once. The chain joins TRBV2 to TRBJ2-7; TRBD2 matches 9 bases. The V gene's germline CDR1 is SNHLY and CDR2 FYNNEI. This CDR3 is 17 amino acids long. V lost 6 bases to trimming and J lost 3 bases; unmatched junction nucleotides: 15. The CDR3 DNA follows: TGTGCCAGCAGCACCGAGAGGAGACTAGCGGACAGCTACGAGCAGTACTTC. It translates to CASSTERRLADSYEQYF. Using reference TRBV2 and TRBJ2-7 for the parts outside the CDR3, the full variable domain is EPEVTQTPSHQVTQMGQEVILRCVPISNHLYFYWYRQILGQKVEFLVSFYNNEISEKSEIFDDQFSVERPDGSNFTLKIRSTKLEDSAMYFCASSTERRLADSYEQYFGPGTRLTVT.